The 6 T cell receptor beta chains below all came from one sample that was sequenced in a study of shared clonotypes between healthy human individuals. TCRdb's copy holds only in-frame clones and misses some; the assay was immunoSEQ multiplex PCR. In the table there are nearly 1,000,000 clones, around 80% of which are singletons. The sample taken for sequencing was memory CD4+ T cells sorted from blood. Subset described: CD45RA-negative fraction. The receptors come from a man aged 18 to 30 in good health.

This chain links TRBV7-9 with TRBJ2-1; 12 nucleotides match TRBD2. The CDR3 runs to 16 residues. Looked up from germline, CDR1 is SEHNR and CDR2 is FQNEAQ (reference sequence). With V trimmed by 6 bases and J by 4 bases, 7 bases remained unmatched. The CDR3: CASRFAGTSGYNEQFF. CDR3 nucleotide sequence: TGTGCCAGCAGGTTCGCCGGGACTAGCGGGTACAATGAGCAGTTCTTC.

This chain links TRBV5-1 with TRBJ2-6; D ambiguous. V was pared by 6 bases and J by 0 bases, with 22 bases between. In germline, CDR1 is SGHRS, CDR2 YFSETQ. The CDR3 runs 19 residues. CDR3 sequence reads: CASIPPSQVSLSGANVLTF. CDR3 coding DNA: TGCGCCAGCATCCCCCCCTCCCAGGTATCTCTCTCTGGGGCCAACGTCCTGACTTTC.

The chain combines TRBV18 with TRBJ2-7; 11 bases fit TRBD2. The trim removed 3 bases at V and 6 bases at J, leaving 7 bases unmatched. Germline loops: CDR1 KGHSH, CDR2 LQKENI. The CDR3 totals 15 residues. This CDR3 is CASSPLAGGSGEQYF. The CDR3 coding sequence is TGTGCCAGCTCACCTCTAGCGGGGGGTTCGGGCGAGCAGTACTTC.

V gene TRBV18 combines with J gene TRBJ1-1; unclear D gene. Per germline, CDR1 KGHSH and CDR2 LQKENI. Trimming removed 3 bases at V and 8 bases at J, with 13 bases between. This CDR3 region has 13 residues. CDR3 in amino acids: CASSPPRTGEAFF. The CDR3, as DNA: TGTGCCAGCTCACCTCCGAGGACCGGCGAAGCTTTCTTT.

This clone was detected once. The J gene is TRBJ1-1, the V gene TRBV5-4; TRBD1 matches 9 bases. Losses at the gene ends were 7 bases for V and 4 bases for J; bases not matched to a gene: 5. CDR1 SGHNT and CDR2 YYREEE come from the germline V gene (reference sequence). This CDR3 region has 13 residues. CDR3 sequence (DNA): TGTGCCAGCGGTACAGGGGGCATCACTGAAGCTTTCTTT. This translates into CASGTGGITEAFF.

This clone has a handful of counts. CDR3 region: CASTLRGASGNTIYF. The CDR3 nucleotides are TGTGCCAGCACCCTGCGGGGGGCGTCTGGAAACACCATATATTTT. The chain couples TRBV6-1 to TRBJ1-3; D perhaps matches TRBD1 (6 bases). Germline CDR1 reads MNHNS; CDR2 reads SASEGT. This CDR3 spans 15 amino acids. V lost 7 bases and J 1 base, leaving 14 bases between the germline ends.